This T cell receptor beta chain was retrieved from a study of PD-1 blockade in classical Hodgkin lymphoma (dated by TCRdb to the early 2020s). Concerning the study at large: Nivolumab dosing was 3 mg/kg intravenously every 2 weeks, continuing until either disease progression or unacceptable toxicity. The study used TCR beta sequencing and CyTOF to define a peripheral blood immune signature of response to PD-1 blockade in classical Hodgkin lymphoma. The investigation overall reported the following: Baseline TCR diversity was reported as lower in newly diagnosed patients than in healthy donors, and lower still in relapsed/refractory patients. CD4+ but not CD8+ TCR diversity rose significantly by C4D1 (p=0.0027 vs p=0.16), most apparent in complete responders (p=0.02). The study covered only a single clinical trial cohort, and the causes of the repertoire differences, possibly disease activity or prior therapy, were still not defined. Lower diversity was observed in patients in whom nivolumab was started less than 1 year after ASCT, and these patients were excluded from later analyses so that confounding by immune reconstitution would be avoided. Among trial patients, those achieving complete response had baseline diversity similar to that of newly diagnosed patients, while diversity was significantly lower in partial responders and progressors.

Worth noting for this clone: The clone's antigen remains unknown. Qualities for individual bases were not recorded, and no much larger clone is one base off.

Genomic DNA was isolated using the Qiagen DNeasy kit from unsorted PBMCs as well as from negatively selected CD4+ and CD8+ fractions. TCR beta CDR3 regions were subjected to amplification by immunoSEQ multiplex PCR with primers that anneal to V and J segments. A synthetic immune receptor repertoire was used to minimize amplification bias, and remaining bias was computationally removed after sequencing. The source study handled its data this way. Custom Python scripts were used to quantify repertoire diversity as the Shannon entropy index. Unsorted, CD4+ and CD8+ repertoires were analyzed separately, except in combined analyses where CD4+ and CD8+ sequences were merged in silico. A clone was considered expanded if an increase in frequency of at least 2-fold after treatment relative to C1D1 was found, and a pseudocount of 0.5 was applied to clones undetected at baseline. Singleton clones were defined as clones with 0 or 1 copy at C1D1, and non-singleton clones were defined as clones with 2 or more copies. By matching protein sequences in sorted samples from the same patient, clones expanded in unsorted samples were annotated as CD4+, CD8+ or unknown. Wilcoxon tests were applied to paired samples to test diversity changes from C1D1 to C4D1. Drawn from immuneACCESS, this table holds only the in-frame rearrangements with V and J called that TCRdb kept. Clones are partly lost; checked studies trace under half to an unresolved V gene and leave the rest unexplained. Clonal size and the V and J genes are those of that table, whereas D and trimming came from the DNA. Counted in this sample were tens of thousands of clones; around four fifths of them appeared once. Approximately 35% of the sample is held by the ten biggest clonotypes.

Taken with the paper, the label for time point translates to: cycle 1 day 1 (C1D1), immediately before nivolumab initiation. Relapse after autologous stem cell transplantation had occurred in all trial patients, and cohorts A, B and C were distinguished by prior brentuximab vedotin exposure. The trial cohort was composed of about 60 patients with relapsed/refractory classical Hodgkin lymphoma, for whom complete response, partial response or progressive disease was recorded as best overall response. Single-agent nivolumab was administered to trial patients in the multi-cohort phase II CheckMate 205 trial. An independent review committee assessed best overall response by applying the 2007 International Working Group response criteria. Trial PBMCs were obtained immediately prior to nivolumab initiation (C1D1) and on therapy at cycle 2 day 1 and cycle 4 day 1. Peripheral blood was collected in 8 mL Vacutainer Cell Preparation Tubes, from which PBMCs were isolated by centrifugation and then cryopreserved.

Per the germline V gene (reference sequence), LNHDA is the CDR1 and SQIVND is the CDR2. Clipping removes 6 bases from V and 6 bases from J, with 14 as the unmatched junction base count. From the cysteine up to the phenylalanine, the CDR3 has a length of 16 residues. Solely the CDR3 DNA is kept, with 48 bases framed from the first base. The clonotype was recovered from a human donor with classical Hodgkin lymphoma. The input for sequencing was peripheral blood mononuclear cells (PBMCs), taken at baseline. The rearranged chain carries TRBV19 and TRBJ1-5; 7 central nucleotides agree with TRBD1. The DNA is TGTGCCAGTAGACCTTTATCAGCAGGGGGTAGTCAGCCCCAGCATTTT. Protein translation: CASRPLSAGGSQPQHF.